The 5 T cell receptor beta chains in this list originate from one sample, sequenced in a study of T cell responses to AZD1222 COVID-19 vaccine. Assay: immunoSEQ multiplex PCR; the TCRdb copy retains only in-frame clones and omits some. Of over 80,000 clones in the sample, just over 90% were seen once. This material consisted of peripheral blood, taken 28 days after the second AZD1222 dose. The source of these receptors is an adult who received the AZD1222 COVID-19 vaccine.

This clone was seen once. J is TRBJ2-1 and V is TRBV4-3; TRBD2 matches at 14 bases. Germline CDR1 and CDR2: LGHNA and YSLEER. The length of the CDR3 is 15 residues. The V and J ends lost 3 bases and 10 bases, in that order; junction bases with no gene match: 5. The CDR3 sequence is CASSHPGLAGAEQFF. CDR3 DNA sequence: TGCGCCAGCAGCCATCCGGGACTAGCGGGAGCGGAGCAGTTCTTC.

The chain combines TRBV7-2 with TRBJ2-1, with 12 bases aligning to TRBD2. This CDR3 comprises 15 residues. Per the germline V gene, CDR1 is SGHTA and CDR2 is FQGNSA. J lost 9 bases, V lost 1 base, and 4 bases had no gene match. In nucleotides, the CDR3 is TGTGCCAGCAGCTTAGGACTAGCGGGAGCTTCTGAGCAGTTCTTC. Translated, it gives CASSLGLAGASEQFF.

This chain connects TRBV4-3 to TRBJ1-2; 7 nucleotides align to TRBD1. This CDR3 contains 15 residues. In germline, CDR1 is LGHNA, CDR2 YSLEER. V was clipped by 0 bases and J by 4 bases; unmatched bases: 5. The CDR3 nucleotides read TGCGCCAGCAGCCAAGACATCGGGACAGCCTATGGCTACACCTTC. As protein: CASSQDIGTAYGYTF.

The rearrangement links TRBV5-8 to TRBJ2-3; perhaps TRBD2 as D (7 bases). Trimming removed 0 bases from V and 4 bases from J, with 18 bases in between. Germline lookup yields CDR1 SGHTS and CDR2 YDEGEE. CDR3 length: 17 residues. The CDR3 bases are TGTGCCAGCAGCTTGGGGGCCAGTGGCGGGGGCGCAGATACGCAGTATTTT. Encoded protein: CASSLGASGGGADTQYF.

The chain links TRBV28 to TRBJ2-3, with TRBD1 matching 8 bases. Germline CDR1 is MDHEN and CDR2 is SYDVKM. The J segment lost 4 bases and the V segment lost 7 bases, leaving 13 bases of the junction unmatched. This CDR3 region has 16 residues. The CDR3: CASTFSGTGIADTQYF. The CDR3 DNA sequence: TGTGCCAGCACTTTCTCCGGGACAGGAATCGCAGATACGCAGTATTTT.